This T cell receptor (beta chain) comes out of a study of cytotoxic CD8 clonotypes in ibrutinib-treated CLL. Generated by immunoSEQ multiplex PCR, the TCRdb table keeps only in-frame clones and is missing some. Of more than 140,000 clones listed, 60% to 85% are singletons. Concerning this clone itself: Its ends do not fully match the called genes, so a read error is possible. The identical CDR3 is also encoded by other nucleotide sequences in the sample.

Germline V gives CDR1 SGHDN, CDR2 FVKESK. CDR3 size: 11 residues. The clonotype was recovered from a human donor with chronic lymphocytic leukemia. The genes are TRBV14 and TRBJ2-5; no definite D call. Specimen: PBMCs, collected after 12 months of ibrutinib treatment. CDR3 coding DNA: TGTGCCAGCAGCCACCAGGAGACCCAGTACTTC. Its protein is CASSHQETQYF.